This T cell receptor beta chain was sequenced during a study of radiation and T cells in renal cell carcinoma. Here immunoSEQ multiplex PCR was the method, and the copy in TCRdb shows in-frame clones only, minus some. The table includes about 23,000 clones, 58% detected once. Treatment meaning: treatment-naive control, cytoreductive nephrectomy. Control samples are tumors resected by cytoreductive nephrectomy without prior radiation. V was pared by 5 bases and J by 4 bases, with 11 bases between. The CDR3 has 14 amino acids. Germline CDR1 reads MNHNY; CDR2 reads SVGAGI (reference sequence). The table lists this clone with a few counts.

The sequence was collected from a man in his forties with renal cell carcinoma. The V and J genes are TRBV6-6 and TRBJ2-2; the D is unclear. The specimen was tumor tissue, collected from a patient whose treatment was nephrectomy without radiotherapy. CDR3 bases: TGTGCCAGCAGTCAACTTCAGAGCACCGGGGAGCTGTTTTTT. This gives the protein CASSQLQSTGELFF.